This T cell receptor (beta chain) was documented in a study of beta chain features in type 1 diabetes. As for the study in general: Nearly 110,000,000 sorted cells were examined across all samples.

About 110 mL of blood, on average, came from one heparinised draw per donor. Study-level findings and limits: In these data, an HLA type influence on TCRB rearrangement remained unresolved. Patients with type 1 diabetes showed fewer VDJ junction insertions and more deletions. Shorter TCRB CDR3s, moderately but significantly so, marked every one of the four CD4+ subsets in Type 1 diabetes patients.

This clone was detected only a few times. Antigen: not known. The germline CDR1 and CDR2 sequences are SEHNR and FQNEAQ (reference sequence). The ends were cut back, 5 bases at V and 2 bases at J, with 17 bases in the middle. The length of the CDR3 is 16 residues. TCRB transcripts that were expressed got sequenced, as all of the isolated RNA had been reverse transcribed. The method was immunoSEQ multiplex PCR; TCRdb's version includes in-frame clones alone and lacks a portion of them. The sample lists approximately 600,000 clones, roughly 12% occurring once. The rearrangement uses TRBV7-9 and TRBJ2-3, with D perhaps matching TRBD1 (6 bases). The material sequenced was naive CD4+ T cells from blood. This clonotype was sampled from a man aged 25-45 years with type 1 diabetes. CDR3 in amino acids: CASSPPTGPHTDTQYF. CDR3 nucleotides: TGTGCCAGCAGCCCCCCAACAGGGCCCCACACAGATACGCAGTATTTT.